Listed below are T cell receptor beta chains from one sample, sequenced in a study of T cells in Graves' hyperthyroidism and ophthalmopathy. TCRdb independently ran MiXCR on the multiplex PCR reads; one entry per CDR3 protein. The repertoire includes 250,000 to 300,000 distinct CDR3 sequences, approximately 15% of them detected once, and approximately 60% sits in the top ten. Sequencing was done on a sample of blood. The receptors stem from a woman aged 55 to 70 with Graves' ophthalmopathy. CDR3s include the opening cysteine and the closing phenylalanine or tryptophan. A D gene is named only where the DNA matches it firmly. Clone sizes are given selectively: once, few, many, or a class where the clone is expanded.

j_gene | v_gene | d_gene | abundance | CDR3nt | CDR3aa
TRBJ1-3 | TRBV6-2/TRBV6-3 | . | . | TGTGCCAGCAGGGAGGCTCAGGGGACCGCCATATATTTT | CASREAQGTAIYF
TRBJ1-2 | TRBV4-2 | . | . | TGTGCCAGCAGCCAAGAGACCAGAGCTAACTATGGCTACACCTTC | CASSQETRANYGYTF
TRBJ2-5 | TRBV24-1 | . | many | TGTGCCACCAGTGATTCTGGGACAAAGGAGACCCAGTACTTC | CATSDSGTKETQYF
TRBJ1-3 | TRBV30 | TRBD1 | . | TGTGCCTGGAGTAGGGGACAGGGAAACACCATATATTTT | CAWSRGQGNTIYF
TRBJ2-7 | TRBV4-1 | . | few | TGCGCCAGCAGCCAAAACCCCACGGTGAGCTCCTACGAGCAGTACTTC | CASSQNPTVSSYEQYF
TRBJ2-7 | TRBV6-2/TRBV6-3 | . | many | TGTGCCAGCAGTTACTCGCGGGGTAAAGGGAACTACGAGCAGTACTTC | CASSYSRGKGNYEQYF
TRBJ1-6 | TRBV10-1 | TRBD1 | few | TGCGCCAGCAGTCAGGACAGGGCTTCACCCCTCCACTTT | CASSQDRASPLHF
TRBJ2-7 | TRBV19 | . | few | TGTGCCAGTAGTCCCGGGGCAGTAATCTCCTACGAGCAGTACTTC | CASSPGAVISYEQYF
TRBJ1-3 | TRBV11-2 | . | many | TGTGCCAGCAGCCCAGTTGGCACGGGAAACACCATATATTTT | CASSPVGTGNTIYF
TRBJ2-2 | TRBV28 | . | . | TGTGCCAGCAGGCCTGCGGTCGGGGACACCGGGGAGCTGTTTTTT | CASRPAVGDTGELFF
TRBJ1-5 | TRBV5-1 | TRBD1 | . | TGCGCCAGCAGCTGGGGAGACAGGGGAATCGATCAGCCCCAGCATTTT | CASSWGDRGIDQPQHF
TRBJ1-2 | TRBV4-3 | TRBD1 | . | TGCGCCAGCAGCCAAGAAGGGACAGGGGGATATGGCTACACCTTC | CASSQEGTGGYGYTF
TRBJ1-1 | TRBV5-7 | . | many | TGTGCCAGCAGCTTGGTTGAATTTGGGAAAAACACTGAAGCTTTCTTT | CASSLVEFGKNTEAFF
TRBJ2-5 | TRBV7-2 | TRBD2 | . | TGTGCCAGCAGCTTATGGGCGGGGGGGCCCGAGGAGACCCAGTACTTC | CASSLWAGGPEETQYF
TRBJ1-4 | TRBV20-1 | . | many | TGCAGTGCTAGAGTCGTCCAGGTAGAAAAACTGTTTTTT | CSARVVQVEKLFF
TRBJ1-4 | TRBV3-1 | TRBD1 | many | TGTGCCAGCAGCTTCGCGACAGGGGGTAATGAAAAACTGTTTTTT | CASSFATGGNEKLFF
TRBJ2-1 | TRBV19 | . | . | TGTGCCAGTAGTATCGGGCGGTTTTACAATGAGCAGTTCTTC | CASSIGRFYNEQFF
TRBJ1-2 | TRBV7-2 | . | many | TGTGCCAGCAGCTCCTATACCGGATTAAACTATGGCTACACCTTC | CASSSYTGLNYGYTF
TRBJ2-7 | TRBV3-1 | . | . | TGTGCCAGCAGCCAATTACCGGGGAACTCCTACGAGCAGTACTTC | CASSQLPGNSYEQYF
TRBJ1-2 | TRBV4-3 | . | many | TGCGCCAGCAGCCAATACGAAGGGTATGGCTACACCTTC | CASSQYEGYGYTF
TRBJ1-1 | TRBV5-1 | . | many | TGCGCCAGCAGCTTATTTAACAGGATGAACACTGAAGCTTTCTTT | CASSLFNRMNTEAFF
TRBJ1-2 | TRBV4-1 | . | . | TGTGCCAGCAGCCACGGTCTCATGGGCTACACCTTC | CASSHGLMGYTF
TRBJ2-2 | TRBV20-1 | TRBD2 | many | TGCAGTGCTAGAGGACTAGCGGGGTTAGGGGAGCTGTTTTTT | CSARGLAGLGELFF
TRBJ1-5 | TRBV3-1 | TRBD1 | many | TGTGCCAGCAGCCATCGGGACAGGGATAATCAGCCCCAGCATTTT | CASSHRDRDNQPQHF
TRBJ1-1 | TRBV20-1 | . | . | TGCAGTGCTAGTTTGGACATGAACACTGAAGCTTTCTTT | CSASLDMNTEAFF
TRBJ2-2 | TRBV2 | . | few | TGTGCCAGCATTCGGCAGGGGGGGGCCGGGGAGCTGTTTTTT | CASIRQGGAGELFF